Each of the 30 T cell receptor beta chains below was sequenced from the same sample in a study of T cells after posttransplantation cyclophosphamide. Cyclophosphamide on days +3 and +4 followed busulfan-fludarabine conditioning and a marrow graft. Repertoires were generated with immunoSEQ multiplex PCR, while TCRdb's copy carries only in-frame clones and drops some. The sample has around 6,200 clones; roughly 92% are singletons. This specimen consisted of CD8+ T cells sorted from blood, obtained after allogeneic stem cell transplant with posttransplant cyclophosphamide. The source is a male patient aged 55 to 69 who received an allogeneic stem cell transplant from a related donor and was CMV-positive. Some T cells may be transferred from the graft donor.

The V gene is TRBV19, the J gene TRBJ1-1; possible D gene TRBD1, 5 bases. In germline, CDR1 is LNHDA, CDR2 SQIVND (reference sequence). This CDR3 has 14 amino acids. The ends were cut back, 1 base at V and 1 base at J, with 7 bases in the middle. CDR3 in DNA: TGTGCCAGTAGTATAGTCGGGGGGAACACTGAAGCTTTCTTT. This translates into CASSIVGGNTEAFF.

CDR3 loop: CASSLEAPHYTAYNEQFF. Here the CDR3 DNA reads TGTGCCAGCAGCTTAGAAGCGCCCCATTATACTGCCTACAATGAGCAGTTCTTC. This chain uses TRBV7-2 with TRBJ2-1; no clear D. This CDR3 is 18 amino acids long. Trimming left V 1 base short and J 2 bases short, with 18 bases between. Germline CDR1 reads SGHTA; CDR2 reads FQGNSA. Using reference TRBV7-2 and TRBJ2-1 for the parts outside the CDR3, the full variable domain is GAGVSQSPSNKVTEKGKDVELRCDPISGHTALYWYRQSLGQGLEFLIYFQGNSAPDKSGLPSDRFSAERTGGSVSTLTIQRTQQEDSAVYLCASSLEAPHYTAYNEQFFGPGTRLTVL.

The chain carries TRBV28 and TRBJ1-5, with D unresolved. The germline gives CDR1 MDHEN, CDR2 SYDVKM. The CDR3 consists of 14 residues. V was pared by 2 bases and J by 7 bases, with 12 bases between. CDR3 nucleotides: TGTGCCAGCAGTTTAAGACTTATCTACCAGCCCCAGCATTTT. Protein sequence: CASSLRLIYQPQHF. Based on the CDR3 plus reference TRBV28 and TRBJ1-5, the full variable domain is DVKVTQSSRYLVKRTGEKVFLECVQDMDHENMFWYRQDPGLGLRLIYFSYDVKMKEKGDIPEGYSVSREKKERFSLILESASTNQTSMYLCASSLRLIYQPQHFGDGTRLSIL.

The rearrangement links TRBV4-1 to TRBJ1-6, with a weak D call TRBD1 (5 bases). CDR3 length equals 15 residues. Germline assignment: CDR1 MGHRA and CDR2 YSYEKL. Trimming removed 1 base from V and 4 bases from J, with 8 bases in between. The CDR3 coding sequence is TGCGCCAGCAGCCAAGGAACAGGATATAATTCACCCCTCCACTTT. This encodes CASSQGTGYNSPLHF.

CDR3 DNA: TGTGCCAGCAGCCCCGGGACAGGCAAGAACCAAGAGACCCAGTACTTC. This encodes CASSPGTGKNQETQYF. The V gene is TRBV5-4, the J gene TRBJ2-5, with 8 bases matching TRBD1. J was trimmed by 0 bases and V by 4 bases; bases with no gene match: 8. Looked up from germline, CDR1 is SGHNT and CDR2 is YYREEE (reference sequence). The CDR3 runs 16 residues.

As to this clone: The same CDR3 also results from other DNA sequences found in this sample. The chain couples TRBV2 to TRBJ2-5; the match to TRBD1 covers 7 bases. Germline values: CDR1 SNHLY, CDR2 FYNNEI. After removal of 9 bases from V and 0 bases from J, the junction contained 7 bases not matched to a gene. The CDR3 is 14 amino acids. CDR3 sequence reads: CARRDSPDQETQYF. CDR3 bases: TGTGCCAGAAGGGACAGCCCGGACCAAGAGACCCAGTACTTC.

Remarks on this clone: Other DNA sequences in the sample encode the same CDR3. This chain connects TRBV19 to TRBJ1-1; 9 bases line up with TRBD1. Germline assignment: CDR1 LNHDA and CDR2 SQIVND (reference sequence). V shed 5 bases and J 4 bases; nucleotides not matched to a gene: 2. The CDR3 spans 13 residues. For the CDR3, the DNA is TGTGCCAGTAGTCCGGGACAGGGCACTGAAGCTTTCTTT. It specifies CASSPGQGTEAFF.

This clone occurred once. This chain links TRBV19 with TRBJ1-3, with D perhaps matching TRBD1 (5 bases). In germline, CDR1 is LNHDA, CDR2 SQIVND (reference sequence). V dropped 5 bases and J dropped 0 bases, with 14 bases sitting between them. The length of the CDR3 is 16 residues. Written as DNA, the CDR3 is TGTGCCAGTAGTGCGGGGGGACGAAGCTCTGGAAACACCATATATTTT. It codes for CASSAGGRSSGNTIYF. Variable domain in full (rest from reference TRBV19 and TRBJ1-3): DGGITQSPKYLFRKEGQNVTLSCEQNLNHDAMYWYRQDPGQGLRLIYYSQIVNDFQKGDIAEGYSVSREKKESFPLTVTSAQKNPTAFYLCASSAGGRSSGNTIYFGEGSWLTVV.

This chain uses TRBV19 with TRBJ1-3; no clear D. The CDR3 covers 16 residues. Germline CDR1 reads LNHDA; CDR2 reads SQIVND (reference sequence). Between the trimmed V and J ends, which lost 3 bases and 6 bases, there was a span of 18 bases. The CDR3 nucleotides are TGTGCCAGTAGTATCCCTGAACGTGGGGAGGCAAACACCATATATTTT. This sequence encodes CASSIPERGEANTIYF.

The V call is TRBV7-9, the J call TRBJ2-1; D uncertain. The germline V and J ends were trimmed by 1 base and 4 bases, with 5 bases remaining between them. Germline values: CDR1 SEHNR, CDR2 FQNEAQ (reference sequence). The CDR3 consists of 13 residues. The chain's CDR3 is CASSLGDYNEQFF. The CDR3 bases are TGTGCCAGCAGCTTAGGAGATTACAATGAGCAGTTCTTC.

This CDR3 reads CASSSHTGELFF. For the CDR3, the DNA is TGTGCCAGCAGCTCTCACACCGGGGAGCTGTTTTTT. The V and J genes are TRBV9 and TRBJ2-2, with no clear D. Per the germline V gene, CDR1 is SGDLS and CDR2 is YYNGEE. V was pared by 4 bases and J by 3 bases, with 4 bases between. The CDR3 length is 12 residues.

CDR3: CASSTLASSYEQYF. The CDR3 DNA follows: TGTGCCAGTAGTACACTAGCGAGCTCCTACGAGCAGTACTTC. The chain has TRBV19 and TRBJ2-7, with 7 positions matching TRBD2. V lost 4 bases, J lost 0 bases, and 3 bases stayed unmatched. This CDR3 has 14 amino acids. Germline V CDR1 and CDR2: LNHDA, SQIVND (reference sequence).

This sequence joins TRBV30 and TRBJ2-1; 7 bases fit TRBD1. J lost 2 bases, V lost 4 bases, and 5 bases had no gene match. The germline gives CDR1 GTSNPN, CDR2 SVGIG (reference sequence). This CDR3 region has 14 residues. The DNA of the CDR3 is TGTGCCTGGACTGATGACAGGGCCTACAATGAGCAGTTCTTC. It yields the protein CAWTDDRAYNEQFF.

V usage is TRBV19 and J usage is TRBJ2-1, with 7 bases that match TRBD2. The CDR3 is made up of 15 amino acids. After removal of 3 bases from V and 9 bases from J, the junction contained 11 bases not matched to a gene. The germline V gene encodes CDR1 LNHDA and CDR2 SQIVND (reference sequence). For the CDR3, the DNA is TGTGCCAGTAGTATCAGGTCGGGGGGACGGGTTGAGCAGTTCTTC. The encoded protein is CASSIRSGGRVEQFF.

The J gene is TRBJ1-2, the V gene TRBV7-8, with 8 bases lining up with TRBD1. From germline, CDR1 is SGHVS and CDR2 FQNEAQ. With 2 bases clipped from V and 3 bases from J, the junction kept 8 bases outside the gene matches. This CDR3 region has 16 residues. The CDR3 loop is CASSLLQGAEHYGYTF. In DNA, the CDR3 is TGTGCCAGCAGCTTATTGCAGGGGGCTGAGCACTATGGCTACACCTTC.

The chain recombines TRBV27 with TRBJ2-1; D uncertain. Germline V gene data show CDR1 as MNHEY and CDR2 as SMNVEV (reference sequence). The CDR3 spans 13 residues. V gave up 3 bases and J gave up 4 bases, with 7 bases separating them. The CDR3 region has the DNA TGTGCCAGCAGTTTGAGCACGTACAATGAGCAGTTCTTC. Its protein product is CASSLSTYNEQFF.

V is TRBV2 and J is TRBJ2-7; no reliable D call. Germline CDR1 reads SNHLY; CDR2 reads FYNNEI. Trimming pared 3 bases from V and 3 bases from J, leaving 12 bases between. The CDR3 is made up of 14 amino acids. The chain's CDR3 is CASSEPRVSYEQYF. CDR3 nucleotide sequence: TGTGCCAGCAGTGAGCCCCGGGTCAGCTACGAGCAGTACTTC.

Notes on this clone: At one boundary the junction diverges from the germline segment, which might be a read error. The rearrangement uses TRBV5-5 and TRBJ1-4; the D gene is possibly TRBD1 (6 bases). This CDR3 is built from 15 residues. Germline CDR1 reads SGHKS; CDR2 reads YYEKEE (reference sequence). CDR3 region: CASSQAGEEGEKLFF. CDR3 sequence (DNA): TGCGCCAGCAGCCAAGCAGGGGAAGAAGGTGAAAAACTGTTTTTT.

The chain joins TRBV9 to TRBJ2-5, with a tentative D call TRBD1 (6 bases). Trimming left V 0 bases short and J 4 bases short, with 13 bases between. Germline lookup yields CDR1 SGDLS and CDR2 YYNGEE. CDR3 size: 15 residues. The CDR3 region is CASSVGTVDGETQYF. Written as DNA, the CDR3 is TGTGCCAGCAGCGTAGGGACAGTTGATGGAGAGACCCAGTACTTC.

The chain carries TRBV27 and TRBJ2-3, with 8 bases that match TRBD1. The V gene end was trimmed by 6 bases and the J gene end by 9 bases; junction bases not matched to a gene: 8. Germline V gene lookup returns CDR1 MNHEY and CDR2 SMNVEV (reference sequence). This CDR3 spans 13 amino acids. The CDR3: CASSFTGGNTQYF. The CDR3 bases are TGTGCCAGCAGCTTCACAGGGGGAAACACGCAGTATTTT.

With regard to this clone: At the DNA level, this CDR3 is encoded by other sequences in the same sample as well. The chain links TRBV9 to TRBJ1-6; no clear D. Looked up from germline, CDR1 is SGDLS and CDR2 is YYNGEE. The CDR3 totals 15 residues. With 3 bases removed from V and 7 bases from J, the gap between germline ends came to 14 bases. Written as DNA, the CDR3 is TGTGCCAGCAGCGAGCCCCGGGGAGGGAATTCACCCCTCCACTTT. Translating gives CASSEPRGGNSPLHF.

The chain links TRBV19 to TRBJ2-7, with D hard to call. CDR3 length: 13 amino acids. CDR1 and CDR2 from the germline V gene are LNHDA and SQIVND (reference sequence). V gave up 1 base and J gave up 7 bases, with 11 bases separating them. CDR3 DNA sequence: TGTGCCAGTAGTATAGGGCATAGGAGAGAGCAGTACTTC. Translating gives CASSIGHRREQYF.

The chain's CDR3 is CASSESPGGTEAFF. In DNA, the CDR3 is TGTGCCAGCAGTGAGAGCCCCGGGGGCACTGAAGCTTTCTTT. The chain couples TRBV6-4 to TRBJ1-1; possible D gene TRBD1, 5 bases. The CDR3 totals 14 residues. Deletions cut 3 bases from V and 4 bases from J, with 12 bases between. Germline V gene lookup returns CDR1 MRHNA and CDR2 SNTAGT.

The table lists this clone with a few counts. The chain joins TRBV28 to TRBJ2-2, with D unresolved. This CDR3 spans 14 amino acids. V lost 1 base and J lost 6, with 9 bases in between. CDR1 and CDR2 (germline): MDHEN, SYDVKM. The CDR3 protein is CASSLSPEAGELFF. The DNA of the CDR3 is TGTGCCAGCAGTTTATCCCCCGAGGCCGGGGAGCTGTTTTTT.

V gene TRBV27 combines with J gene TRBJ2-1; tentatively, D is TRBD2 (6 bases). Germline values: CDR1 MNHEY, CDR2 SMNVEV (reference sequence). The CDR3 is made up of 16 amino acids. V was shortened by 5 bases and J by 0 bases, with 14 bases between the two germline ends. The CDR3 spells CASSGWDGSSYNEQFF. Written as DNA, the CDR3 is TGTGCCAGCAGTGGATGGGACGGGAGCTCCTACAATGAGCAGTTCTTC.

V is TRBV13 and J is TRBJ2-7; 8 bases line up with TRBD1. Germline V gene lookup returns CDR1 PRHDT and CDR2 FYEKMQ (reference sequence). Losses at the gene ends were 3 bases for V and 4 bases for J; bases not matched to a gene: 2. The CDR3 contains 13 residues. The CDR3 DNA is TGTGCCAGCAGCTTTCAGGGGGCGTACGAGCAGTACTTC. Translation gives CASSFQGAYEQYF.

The count of this clone is one. The V call is TRBV27, the J call TRBJ2-1; 15 positions agree with TRBD2. This CDR3 region has 19 residues. Germline CDR1 and CDR2: MNHEY and SMNVEV (reference sequence). Trimming at V came to 5 bases and at J to 0 bases, leaving 8 bases not matched to a gene. The DNA of the CDR3 is TGTGCCAGCAGTCTCTACGGGACTAGCGGGGGGAGCTCCTACAATGAGCAGTTCTTC. Translation: CASSLYGTSGGSSYNEQFF.

This sequence joins TRBV19 and TRBJ2-3, with 13 nucleotides matching TRBD2. This CDR3 comprises 17 residues. Germline loops: CDR1 LNHDA, CDR2 SQIVND (reference sequence). The junction had 9 bases not matched to a gene; V was cut back by 4 bases and J by 5 bases. The CDR3 loop reads CASSKTSGGPGEDTQYF. CDR3 nucleotides: TGTGCCAGTAGTAAGACTAGCGGGGGGCCGGGGGAAGATACGCAGTATTTT.

The V call is TRBV25-1, the J call TRBJ2-1; 11 bases are a match to TRBD2. The CDR3 runs 14 residues. V was pared by 5 bases and J by 8 bases, with 5 bases of the junction left unmatched. Germline CDR1 MGHDK, CDR2 SYGVNS. CDR3 coding DNA: TGTGCCAGCAGTAGACTAGCGGGGTTGGATGAGCAGTTCTTC. Protein sequence: CASSRLAGLDEQFF. The full variable domain, with the rest looked up from reference TRBV25-1 and TRBJ2-1, is EADIYQTPRYLVIGTGKKITLECSQTMGHDKMYWYQQDPGMELHLIHYSYGVNSTEKGDLSSESTVSRIRTEHFPLTLESARPSHTSQYLCASSRLAGLDEQFFGPGTRLTVL.

The chain couples TRBV10-3 to TRBJ2-7; possibly TRBD1 for D (5 bases). This CDR3 has 13 residues. Germline CDR1 reads ENHRY; CDR2 reads SYGVKD. V was shortened by 10 bases and J by 4 bases, with 17 bases between the two germline ends. The CDR3 protein is CATVQDPGYEQYF. CDR3 DNA sequence: TGTGCCACGGTACAGGACCCAGGGTACGAGCAGTACTTC.